A single T cell receptor (beta chain) is shown here with its context. This clone's antigen is unknown. The input lacks base qualities; no much larger clone sits a single base away. Trimming takes 0 bases from V and 4 bases from J, and the germline ends sit 12 bases apart. CDR1 and CDR2 (SGHRS, YFSETQ) derive from the germline V gene. Measured from the cysteine to the phenylalanine, the CDR3 is 15 residues long. The retained sequence is limited to the CDR3, 45 bases, with the frame set at the first base. Mixed lymphocyte reaction cells were cocultured at 37°C for roughly six days. Responder PBMCs were labelled with CFSE and stimulator PBMCs with Violet Dye, then combined at a 1:1 ratio. TCRbeta CDR3 sequencing was performed on sorted unstimulated T cells and on proliferating T cells recovered from mixed lymphocyte reactions. Fresh whole blood from fewer than 12 HLA-typed healthy donors was used to isolate PBMCs. Proliferating CFSE-low responder T cells were FACS-sorted after the mixed lymphocyte reaction for TCR sequencing.

The data are from a study of siplizumab effects on memory and regulatory T cells (dated by TCRdb to about 2019). Background for the entire study: Across under 10 responder-stimulator pairs, mixed lymphocyte reactions were run as pairs, about 1 with siplizumab at around 1 ug/mL and about 1 without drug. The study examined how the anti-CD2 antibody siplizumab affects alloreactive T-cell subsets in allogeneic mixed lymphocyte reactions built from human PBMCs.

Library method: the immunoSEQ multiplex PCR assay. About 9.1 x 10^4 TCR templates per sample were assayed on the deep sequencing platform. Genomic DNA extracted from sorted T cells was the material used for TCRbeta CDR3 sequencing. The study's own analysis went as follows. Clonal analysis of TCRbeta CDR3 data was done in the R programming language. Unstimulated samples were compared with post-reaction CFSE-low samples to define alloreactive CD4+ and CD8+ clones. By matching sequences to the repertoires of sorted unstimulated Treg and non-Treg cells, each alloreactive CD4+ clone was assigned a regulatory or non-regulatory origin. This is the immuneACCESS table as TCRdb keeps it, with only in-frame sequences that have V and J called. A part of the clones is gone; compared with another copy, unresolved V genes explain less than half, and the rest is unexplained. Clone size and the V and J calls come from that table; the DNA yielded D and trimming. This sample has about 12,000 clones in its table, and approximately 45% of those were observed once. The ten largest clones add up to approximately 40% of the sample.

On the study overall, not on this receptor specifically: Among mappable alloreactive CD4+ clones, an average Treg-derived fraction of around 71% was observed with siplizumab, compared with around 28% in control reactions. Unstimulated naive T cells appeared more diverse than memory T cells, and naive cells seemed to contribute substantially to the alloresponse. The cumulative frequency of alloreactive sequences traceable to unstimulated CD4+ memory T cells was significantly reduced by siplizumab. Roughly 80-95% of proliferating CD4+ or CD8+ clones could not be assigned a naive or memory phenotype. Sequences below about 10^-5 frequency were poorly captured, so only a minor fraction of alloreactive clones could be mapped to unstimulated subsets. Whether proliferating Tregs from siplizumab cultures were suppressive was not functionally confirmed.

The rearrangement combines TRBV5-1 with TRBJ2-3, with the D gene not confidently named. The sequencing sample was made of CFSE-low (dividing) CD8+ T cells sorted from an allogeneic mixed lymphocyte reaction. This clonotype originated in a human donor in good health; the cells came from an allogeneic mixed lymphocyte reaction. Some clones in this sample may be carry-over from other donors' samples. DNA sequence: TGCGCCAGCAGCTTGGTCGTCCCAGGAGCAGATACGCAGTATTTT. This encodes CASSLVVPGADTQYF.